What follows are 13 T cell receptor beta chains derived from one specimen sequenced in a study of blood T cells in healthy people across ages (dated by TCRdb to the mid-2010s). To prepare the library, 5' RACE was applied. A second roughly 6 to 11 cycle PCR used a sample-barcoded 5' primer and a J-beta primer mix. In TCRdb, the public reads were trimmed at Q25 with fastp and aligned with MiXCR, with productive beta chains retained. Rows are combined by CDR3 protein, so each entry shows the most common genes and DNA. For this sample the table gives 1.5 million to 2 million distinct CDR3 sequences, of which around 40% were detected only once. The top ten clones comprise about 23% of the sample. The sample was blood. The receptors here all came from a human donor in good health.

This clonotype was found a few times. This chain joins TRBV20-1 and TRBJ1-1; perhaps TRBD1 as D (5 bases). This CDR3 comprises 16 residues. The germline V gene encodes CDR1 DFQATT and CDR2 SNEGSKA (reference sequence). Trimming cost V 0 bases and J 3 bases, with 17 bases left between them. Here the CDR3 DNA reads TGCAGTGCTAGAGATGGAACCCCGGGGGTTCACACTGAAGCTTTCTTT. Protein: CSARDGTPGVHTEAFF.

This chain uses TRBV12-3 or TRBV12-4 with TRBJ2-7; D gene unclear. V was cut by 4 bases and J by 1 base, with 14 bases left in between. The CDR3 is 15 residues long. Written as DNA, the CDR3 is TGTGCCAGCAGTTGGGCTAGTTCGGCGTCCTACGAGCAGTACTTC. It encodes CASSWASSASYEQYF.

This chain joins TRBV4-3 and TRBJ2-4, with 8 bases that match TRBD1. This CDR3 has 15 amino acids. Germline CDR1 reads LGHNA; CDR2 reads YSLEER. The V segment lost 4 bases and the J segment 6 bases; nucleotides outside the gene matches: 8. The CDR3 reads CASSRRQGTPNIQYF. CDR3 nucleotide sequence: TGCGCCAGCAGCCGCAGACAGGGGACGCCAAACATTCAGTACTTC.

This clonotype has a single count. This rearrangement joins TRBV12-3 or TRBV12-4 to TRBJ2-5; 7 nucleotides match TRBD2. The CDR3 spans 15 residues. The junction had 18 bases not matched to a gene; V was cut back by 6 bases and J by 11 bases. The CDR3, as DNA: TGTGCCAGCAGGGACCAACTAGCGTCATCCCGGGAGCAGTACTTC. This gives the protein CASRDQLASSREQYF.

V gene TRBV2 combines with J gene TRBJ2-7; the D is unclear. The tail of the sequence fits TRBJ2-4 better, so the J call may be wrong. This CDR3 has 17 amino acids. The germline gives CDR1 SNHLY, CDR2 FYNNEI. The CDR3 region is CASKFGLMWRKENIQYF. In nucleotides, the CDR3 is TGTGCCAGCAAATTTGGGCTTATGTGGAGAAAGGAAAACATTCAGTACTTC.

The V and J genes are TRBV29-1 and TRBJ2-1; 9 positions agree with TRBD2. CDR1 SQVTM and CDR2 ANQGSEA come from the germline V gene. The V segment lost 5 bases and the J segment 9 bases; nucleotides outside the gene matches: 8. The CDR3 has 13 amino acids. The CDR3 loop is CSVLSGGRGEQFF. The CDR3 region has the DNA TGCAGCGTTCTTAGCGGGGGAAGGGGTGAGCAGTTCTTC.

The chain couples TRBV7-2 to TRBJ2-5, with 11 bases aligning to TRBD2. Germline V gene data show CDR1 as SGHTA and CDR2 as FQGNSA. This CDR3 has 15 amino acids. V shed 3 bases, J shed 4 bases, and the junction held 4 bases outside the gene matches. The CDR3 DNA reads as TGTGCCAGCAGCTTTAGCGGGGGGGCCCTAGAGACCCAGTACTTC. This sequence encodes CASSFSGGALETQYF. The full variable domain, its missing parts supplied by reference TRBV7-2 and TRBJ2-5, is GAGVSQSPSNKVTEKGKDVELRCDPISGHTALYWYRQSLGQGLEFLIYFQGNSAPDKSGLPSDRFSAERTGGSVSTLTIQRTQQEDSAVYLCASSFSGGALETQYFGPGTRLLVL.

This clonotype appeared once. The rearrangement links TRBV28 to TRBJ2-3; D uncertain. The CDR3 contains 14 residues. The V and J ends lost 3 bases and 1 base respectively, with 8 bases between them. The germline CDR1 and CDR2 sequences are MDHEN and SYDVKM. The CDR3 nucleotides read TGTGCCAGCAGTTTGCAGGTTCGCACAGATACGCAGTATTTT. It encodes CASSLQVRTDTQYF. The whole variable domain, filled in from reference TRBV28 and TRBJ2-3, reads DVKVTQSSRYLVKRTGEKVFLECVQDMDHENMFWYRQDPGLGLRLIYFSYDVKMKEKGDIPEGYSVSREKKERFSLILESASTNQTSMYLCASSLQVRTDTQYFGPGTRLTVL.

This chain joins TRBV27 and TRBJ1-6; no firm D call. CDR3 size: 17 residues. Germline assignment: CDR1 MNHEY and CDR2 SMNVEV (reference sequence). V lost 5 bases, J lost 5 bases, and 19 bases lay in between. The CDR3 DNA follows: TGTGCCAGCAGTGGACGTGGGATTCTGGAACATAATTCACCCCTCCACTTT. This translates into CASSGRGILEHNSPLHF.

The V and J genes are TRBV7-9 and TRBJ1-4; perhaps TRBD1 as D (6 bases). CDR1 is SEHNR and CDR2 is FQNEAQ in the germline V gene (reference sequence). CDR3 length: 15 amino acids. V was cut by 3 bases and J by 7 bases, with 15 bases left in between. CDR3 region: CASSLAGQKGEKLFF. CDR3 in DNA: TGTGCCAGCAGCTTGGCGGGACAAAAGGGTGAAAAACTGTTTTTT.

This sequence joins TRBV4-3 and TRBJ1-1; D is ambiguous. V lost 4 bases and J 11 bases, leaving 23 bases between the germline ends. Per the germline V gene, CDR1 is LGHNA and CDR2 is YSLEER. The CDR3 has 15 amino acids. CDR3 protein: CASSRHDGYRSTAFF. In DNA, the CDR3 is TGCGCCAGCAGCCGGCACGACGGGTATCGTAGTACGGCTTTCTTT.

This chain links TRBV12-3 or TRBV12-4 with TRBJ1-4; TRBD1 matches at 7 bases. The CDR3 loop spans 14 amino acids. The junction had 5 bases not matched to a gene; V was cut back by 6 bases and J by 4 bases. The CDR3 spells CASRGTALNEKLFF. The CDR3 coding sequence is TGTGCCAGCAGAGGGACAGCCCTTAATGAAAAACTGTTTTTT.

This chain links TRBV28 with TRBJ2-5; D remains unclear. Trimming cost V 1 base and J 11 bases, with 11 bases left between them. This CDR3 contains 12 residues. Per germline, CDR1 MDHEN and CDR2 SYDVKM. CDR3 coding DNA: TGTGCCAGCAGTTTATTATCTAAGGAGCAGTACTTC. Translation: CASSLLSKEQYF. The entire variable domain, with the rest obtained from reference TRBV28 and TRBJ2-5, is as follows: DVKVTQSSRYLVKRTGEKVFLECVQDMDHENMFWYRQDPGLGLRLIYFSYDVKMKEKGDIPEGYSVSREKKERFSLILESASTNQTSMYLCASSLLSKEQYFGPGTRLLVL.